Shown below are 24 T cell receptor beta chains from a single sample sequenced in a study of cytomegalovirus exposure and HLA in healthy donors. This PCR relied on a set of 60 Vbeta primers and 13 Jbeta primers. Profiling relied on immunoSEQ multiplex PCR, and the TCRdb table lists in-frame clones only, not all of them. The sample holds some 150,000 clones, 65% to 85% seen once. The sample consisted of PBMCs. The receptors shown here come from a male donor in good health and CMV-seronegative.

The chain's CDR3 is CASSYRDYGGTEAFF. CDR3 nucleotide sequence: TGTGCCAGCAGCTACCGGGACTACGGCGGGACTGAAGCTTTCTTT. The chain joins TRBV11-2 to TRBJ1-1, with a possible D match to TRBD1 (5 bases). CDR3 size: 15 residues. V was shortened by 4 bases and J by 5 bases, with 17 bases between the two germline ends. Germline CDR1 and CDR2: SGHAT and FQNNGV.

J is TRBJ1-2 and V is TRBV12-5; weak D call: TRBD1 (6 bases). The germline V gene encodes CDR1 LGHNT and CDR2 FRNRAP. This CDR3 is 13 amino acids long. V was trimmed by 2 bases and J by 6 bases, leaving 10 bases between them. The CDR3 sequence is CASGLLSGDGYTF. DNA of the CDR3: TGTGCTAGTGGTTTGTTATCAGGGGATGGCTACACCTTC.

This clone has only a few counts. The chain carries TRBV7-3 and TRBJ2-2, with 8 bases identical to TRBD2. CDR3 length: 15 residues. The V and J ends lost 6 bases and 2 bases, in that order; junction bases with no gene match: 5. Germline values: CDR1 SGHTA, CDR2 FQGTGA. CDR3 region: CASRASGLNTGELFF. The CDR3 coding sequence is TGTGCCAGCAGGGCTAGCGGGTTAAACACCGGGGAGCTGTTTTTT.

In DNA, the CDR3 is TGTGCCAGCAGCAAAAAAAGGACAACGGACAGGGGCAATCAGCCCCAGCATTTT. It translates to CASSKKRTTDRGNQPQHF. The J gene is TRBJ1-5, the V gene TRBV21-1; no DNA check was done on the table's D call, TRBD1. TRBV21-1 represents a pseudogene. The CDR3 sequence is 18 residues long.

V usage is TRBV6-5 and J usage is TRBJ1-5, with D perhaps TRBD1 (6 bases). V was shortened by 9 bases and J by 4 bases, with 19 bases between the two germline ends. The CDR3 contains 15 residues. CDR1 is MNHEY, CDR2 SVGAGI, per germline. The CDR3 loop reads CASRPGHGQNQPQHF. The CDR3 DNA reads as TGTGCCAGTCGCCCGGGACACGGGCAAAATCAGCCCCAGCATTTT.

This clone occurred once. The chain combines TRBV14 with TRBJ1-2; maybe TRBD1 (5 bases). The V and J ends lost 4 bases and 4 bases respectively, with 10 bases between them. The germline CDR1 and CDR2 sequences are SGHDN and FVKESK. The CDR3 has 13 residues. In nucleotides, the CDR3 is TGTGCCAGCAGCCCAACGGGGGGCTATGGCTACACCTTC. Its translation is CASSPTGGYGYTF.

This rearrangement joins TRBV11-1 to TRBJ2-7, with D possibly being TRBD2 (6 bases). This CDR3 has 13 amino acids. Trimming removed 2 bases at V and 6 bases at J, with 11 bases between. From germline, CDR1 is SGHAT and CDR2 FQDESV (reference sequence). CDR3 region: CASSLYKGGEQYF. The CDR3 DNA reads TGTGCCAGCAGCTTATATAAGGGAGGCGAGCAGTACTTC.

The CDR3 here is CASSVGMDRGIEAFF. CDR3 DNA sequence: TGTGCCAGCAGTGTAGGCATGGACAGGGGTATTGAAGCTTTCTTT. The rearrangement uses TRBV2 and TRBJ1-1, with 9 positions matching TRBD1. CDR1 SNHLY and CDR2 FYNNEI come from the germline V gene. CDR3 length equals 15 residues. V trimming: 4 bases; J trimming: 7 bases; junction bases outside the gene matches: 10.

The chain carries TRBV6-4 and TRBJ2-3; 9 nucleotides match TRBD1. V was clipped by 4 bases and J by 3 bases; unmatched bases: 5. Germline-derived CDR1 and CDR2 are MRHNA and SNTAGT. The CDR3 is 15 amino acids. This CDR3 is CASSVSGQGTDTQYF. The DNA for the CDR3 is TGTGCCAGCAGTGTTTCGGGACAGGGAACAGATACGCAGTATTTT.

CDR3 region: CASSTSITSANTDTQYF. CDR3 nucleotides: TGTGCCAGCAGCACAAGCATCACTAGTGCCAACACAGATACGCAGTATTTT. The gene calls are TRBV7-9 and TRBJ2-3; maybe TRBD2 (5 bases). The CDR3 loop spans 17 amino acids. CDR1 and CDR2 (germline): SEHNR, FQNEAQ (reference sequence). Trimming took off 5 bases at V and 2 bases at J, with 20 bases between the two ends.

This rearrangement joins TRBV7-9 to TRBJ2-1, with a tentative D call TRBD2 (6 bases). The CDR3 consists of 16 residues. The germline V gene encodes CDR1 SEHNR and CDR2 FQNEAQ (reference sequence). Trimming took 2 bases from V and 8 from J, leaving 19 bases between them. The CDR3 loop reads CASSLYVREFGDEQFF. Here the CDR3 DNA reads TGTGCCAGCAGCTTATACGTCCGGGAGTTTGGGGATGAGCAGTTCTTC.

The V and J genes are TRBV6-1 and TRBJ1-6; 8 bases align to TRBD1. Per the germline V gene, CDR1 is MNHNS and CDR2 is SASEGT. CDR3 length: 14 amino acids. The junction had 1 base not matched to a gene; V was cut back by 0 bases and J by 9 bases. Written as DNA, the CDR3 is TGTGCCAGCAGTGAAGCGGGGACAGGTTCACCCCTCCACTTT. It yields the protein CASSEAGTGSPLHF.

V and J are TRBV5-8 and TRBJ2-3; 12 nucleotides agree with TRBD2. Per germline, CDR1 SGHTS and CDR2 YDEGEE. Trimming removed 0 bases from V and 4 bases from J; junction bases left unmatched: 6. The CDR3 runs to 17 residues. The CDR3 sequence is CASSLGLAGAVADTQYF. CDR3 in DNA: TGTGCCAGCAGCTTGGGACTAGCGGGAGCGGTGGCAGATACGCAGTATTTT.

The rearrangement joins TRBV27 to TRBJ2-2; D ambiguous. Germline values: CDR1 MNHEY, CDR2 SMNVEV (reference sequence). With 5 bases removed from V and 1 base from J, the gap between germline ends came to 14 bases. The CDR3 totals 16 residues. This CDR3 is CASSRPLGQNTGELFF. The CDR3 DNA is TGTGCCAGCAGTCGCCCCTTGGGCCAGAACACCGGGGAGCTGTTTTTT.

The chain carries TRBV4-1 and TRBJ2-3; D is possibly TRBD1 (5 bases). The germline CDR1 and CDR2 sequences are MGHRA and YSYEKL. The CDR3 is made up of 17 amino acids. Trimming removed 0 bases at V and 1 base at J, with 14 bases between. DNA of the CDR3: TGCGCCAGCAGCCAAGATCGGCAGGGTGTAGGCACAGATACGCAGTATTTT. Protein sequence: CASSQDRQGVGTDTQYF.

This clone was recorded once. The chain joins TRBV7-9 to TRBJ1-4, with D uncertain. The CDR3 has 14 amino acids. The V and J ends lost 4 bases and 3 bases respectively, with 9 bases between them. Germline CDR1 and CDR2: SEHNR and FQNEAQ (reference sequence). The CDR3 region has the DNA TGTGCCAGCAGCTCCACAGTTGCTAATGAAAAACTGTTTTTT. Translation: CASSSTVANEKLFF.

This clone turned up a few times. This rearrangement joins TRBV12-5 to TRBJ2-7; perhaps TRBD1 as D (6 bases). Trimming took off 7 bases at V and 3 bases at J, with 16 bases between the two ends. CDR1 is LGHNT, CDR2 FRNRAP, per germline. The CDR3 spans 14 residues. The CDR3 DNA reads as TGTGCTAGTGCCCCTTTGGGGGCAAGCTACGAGCAGTACTTC. Translated, it gives CASAPLGASYEQYF.

V and J are TRBV6-6 and TRBJ1-5; no reliable D call. V was trimmed by 7 bases and J by 3 bases, leaving 13 bases between them. Germline CDR1 is MNHNY and CDR2 is SVGAGI (reference sequence). The CDR3 has 14 amino acids. The CDR3 DNA reads TGTGCCAGCACCTACGAGGGTATCAATCAGCCCCAGCATTTT. This codes for CASTYEGINQPQHF.

CDR3 DNA: TGTGCCAGCAGCCAGACTAGCGGGAGTAGCATCGGGGAGCTGTTTTTT. Amino acid sequence: CASSQTSGSSIGELFF. The chain links TRBV5-8 to TRBJ2-2; 12 bases are a match to TRBD2. The J segment lost 7 bases and the V segment lost 4 bases, leaving 8 bases of the junction unmatched. CDR3 length: 16 amino acids. Germline CDR1 reads SGHTS; CDR2 reads YDEGEE.

The V gene is TRBV18, the J gene TRBJ1-1; D is possibly TRBD1 (6 bases). The V end was cut by 3 bases, the J end by 3 bases, with 11 bases between. The CDR3 loop spans 14 amino acids. CDR1 KGHSH and CDR2 LQKENI come from the germline V gene. The CDR3: CASSPLSGDTEAFF. CDR3 nucleotides: TGTGCCAGCTCACCCCTCTCAGGGGACACTGAAGCTTTCTTT.

V and J are TRBV10-3 and TRBJ1-1; TRBD1 matches 10 bases. With 5 bases clipped from V and 5 bases from J, the junction kept 2 bases outside the gene matches. CDR1 and CDR2 (germline): ENHRY, SYGVKD. CDR3 length: 13 amino acids. CDR3 amino acids: CAISRTGGTEAFF. The CDR3, as DNA: TGTGCCATCAGTAGGACAGGGGGTACTGAAGCTTTCTTT.

This chain links TRBV2 with TRBJ1-2; D may be TRBD1 (6 bases). Looked up from germline, CDR1 is SNHLY and CDR2 is FYNNEI. This CDR3 comprises 15 residues. Trimming pared 6 bases from V and 0 bases from J, leaving 14 bases between. The DNA for the CDR3 is TGTGCCAGCAGATCTATGGACAGAGCTAACTATGGCTACACCTTC. This codes for CASRSMDRANYGYTF.

The J gene is TRBJ2-5, the V gene TRBV5-6; TRBD2 aligns across 9 bases. Germline CDR1 and CDR2: SGHDT and YYEEEE. The CDR3 loop spans 16 amino acids. V gave up 1 base and J gave up 11 bases; unmatched junction bases: 15. This CDR3 is CASSLMLAGGPGEQYF. The CDR3 DNA reads TGTGCCAGCAGCTTGATGTTGGCGGGAGGGCCAGGTGAGCAGTACTTC.

This clone was counted a few times. An end of the junction differs from the germline gene, which may be a read error. CDR3 bases: TGTGCCAGCAGGAAAAAGACAGGTACTAACTTT. Amino acids: CASRKKTGTNF. J is TRBJ1-6 and V is TRBV11-3, with a tentative D call TRBD1 (6 bases). The V gene's germline CDR1 is SGHNT and CDR2 YENEEA. The CDR3 length is 11 residues.